This T cell receptor beta chain was captured by sequencing in a study of control samples from healthy donors and cancer patients. This clone showed up just once. From germline, CDR1 is SGHTS and CDR2 YDEGEE. The CDR3 has 13 residues. Trimming removed 3 bases at V and 3 bases at J, with 10 bases between. Here immunoSEQ multiplex PCR was the method, and the copy in TCRdb shows in-frame clones only, minus some. The data hold some 78,000 clones, with 85% to 90% observed a single time. Sequences were obtained from blood. The TCR was taken from a woman aged 60-70 years in good health. This chain links TRBV5-8 with TRBJ2-7, with D perhaps given as TRBD1 or TRBD2 (5 bases each). CDR3 sequence (DNA): TGTGCCAGCAGCTCCGGGACCAACTACGAGCAGTACTTC. Its translation: CASSSGTNYEQYF.